The 18 T cell receptor beta chains below all came from one sample that was sequenced in a study of blood T cells in healthy people across ages. The authors ran a second PCR of about 6 to 11 cycles using a sample-barcoded 5' primer and a J-beta primer mix. TCRdb re-called the 5' RACE reads through MiXCR, storing one row per CDR3 protein. This table has 650,000 to 1,000,000 distinct CDR3 sequences, 35% to 40% appearing once. The sample taken for sequencing was blood. These receptors came from a man aged 18 to 30 in good health.

Turning to this clonotype: At one of its ends the junction is not consistent with the germline gene, which may arise from a read error. The rearrangement links TRBV20-1 to TRBJ2-5; TRBD2 is a possible D gene (5 bases). Germline V CDR1 and CDR2: DFQATT, SNEGSKA (reference sequence). The CDR3 is 11 residues long. In nucleotides, the CDR3 is TGCAGTACTAGTTTGTGGGAGACCCAGTACTTC. Protein product: CSTSLWETQYF.

The V and J genes are TRBV28 and TRBJ2-2; D is undetermined. V lost 3 bases and J 0 bases, leaving 14 bases between the germline ends. The germline gives CDR1 MDHEN, CDR2 SYDVKM. The CDR3 is made up of 17 amino acids. For the CDR3, the DNA is TGTGCCAGCAGTTTCGTCGGCGGCATCACGAACACCGGGGAGCTGTTTTTT. This translates into CASSFVGGITNTGELFF.

This clonotype appeared many times. The DNA for the CDR3 is TGTGCCACCAGCAAACTACCGCCAACCCTCGAAACAGATACGCAGTATTTT. It is translated as CATSKLPPTLETDTQYF. The J gene is TRBJ2-3, the V gene TRBV15; D remains unclear. The germline V and J ends were trimmed by 4 bases and 3 bases, with 20 bases remaining between them. The CDR3 has 17 residues. The germline gives CDR1 LNHNV, CDR2 YYDKDF (reference sequence).

There are many counts of this clonotype. This chain connects TRBV12-3 or TRBV12-4 to TRBJ1-2, with D possibly matching TRBD1 (5 bases). Deletions cut 7 bases from V and 6 bases from J, with 15 bases between. The CDR3 covers 13 residues. The CDR3 sequence: CASTPGTADGYTF. The CDR3 region has the DNA TGTGCCAGCACTCCCGGGACTGCCGATGGCTACACCTTC.

The J gene is TRBJ1-1, the V gene TRBV7-2, with unresolved D. This CDR3 is built from 13 residues. The V gene's germline CDR1 is SGHTA and CDR2 FQGNSA. The ends were cut back, 7 bases at V and 3 bases at J, with 12 bases in the middle. The CDR3 DNA reads as TGTGCCAGCAACTCCCTAGCGGACACTGAAGCTTTCTTT. Residues: CASNSLADTEAFF.

The sample holds a few counts of this clonotype. The chain employs TRBV6-2 or TRBV6-3 and TRBJ1-5; no clear D gene. This CDR3 region has 15 residues. The ends were cut back, 4 bases at V and 0 bases at J, with 10 bases in the middle. Germline assignment: CDR1 MNHEY and CDR2 SVGEGT. CDR3 in amino acids: CASSSTTVSNQPQHF. CDR3 DNA: TGTGCCAGCAGTTCCACGACCGTTAGCAATCAGCCCCAGCATTTT.

The chain employs TRBV15 and TRBJ2-4; 7 nucleotides line up with TRBD1. V was clipped by 3 bases and J by 0 bases; unmatched bases: 14. Per the germline V gene, CDR1 is LNHNV and CDR2 is YYDKDF (reference sequence). The CDR3 runs 19 residues. CDR3 bases: TGTGCCACCAGCAGGCACGCCGGGACAGCCGGGATAGCCAAAAACATTCAGTACTTC. Translated, it gives CATSRHAGTAGIAKNIQYF.

The chain uses TRBV11-2 and TRBJ2-5; tentatively, D is TRBD1 or TRBD2 (5 bases each). CDR1 and CDR2 from the germline V gene are SGHAT and FQNNGV. V was shortened by 1 base and J by 2 bases, with 11 bases between the two germline ends. The CDR3 loop spans 15 amino acids. The CDR3 nucleotides are TGTGCCAGCAGCTTAGCCGTGAGGGGACAAGAGACCCAGTACTTC. This gives the protein CASSLAVRGQETQYF.

J is TRBJ1-1 and V is TRBV12-5; D is undetermined. This CDR3 comprises 13 residues. Germline V gives CDR1 LGHNT, CDR2 FRNRAP. Trimming shortened V by 5 bases and J by 1 base, and 8 bases separated the two germline ends. CDR3 protein: CASGTARNTEAFF. The CDR3 DNA follows: TGTGCTAGTGGTACGGCTAGGAACACTGAAGCTTTCTTT. Using reference TRBV12-5 and TRBJ1-1 for the parts outside the CDR3, the full variable domain is DARVTQTPRHKVTEMGQEVTMRCQPILGHNTVFWYRQTMMQGLELLAYFRNRAPLDDSGMPKDRFSAEMPDATLATLKIQPSEPRDSAVYFCASGTARNTEAFFGQGTRLTVV.

This clonotype was counted a few times. V usage is TRBV4-1 and J usage is TRBJ2-6; no clear D. V was trimmed by 1 base and J by 0 bases, leaving 4 bases between them. The CDR3 totals 15 residues. Germline V lookup: CDR1 MGHRA, CDR2 YSYEKL. As DNA, the CDR3 is TGCGCCAGCAGCCAAGGCAACTCTGGGGCCAACGTCCTGACTTTC. Translating gives CASSQGNSGANVLTF.

This clonotype has just a few counts. The chain links TRBV7-2 to TRBJ1-5; 9 bases line up with TRBD1. The CDR3 covers 16 residues. Germline trimming cut 5 bases from V and 5 bases from J; bases unmatched to any gene: 10. Germline CDR1 SGHTA, CDR2 FQGNSA. The CDR3 here is CASSPGTGNSHQPQHF. DNA of the CDR3: TGTGCCAGCAGCCCCGGGACAGGGAATTCACATCAGCCCCAGCATTTT. Variable domain in full (rest from reference TRBV7-2 and TRBJ1-5): GAGVSQSPSNKVTEKGKDVELRCDPISGHTALYWYRQSLGQGLEFLIYFQGNSAPDKSGLPSDRFSAERTGGSVSTLTIQRTQQEDSAVYLCASSPGTGNSHQPQHFGDGTRLSIL.

The V call is TRBV6-2 or TRBV6-3, the J call TRBJ2-2; TRBD1 is a possible D gene (6 bases). The CDR3 extends over 16 amino acids. The V end lost 10 bases, the J end lost 6 bases, and 24 bases lay between the germline ends. Germline lookup yields CDR1 MNHEY and CDR2 SVGEGT. The CDR3 coding sequence is TGTGCCACGTCCGGCGAGGGGGAAAACAAGGCCGGGGAGCTGTTTTTT. Its translation is CATSGEGENKAGELFF.

The rearrangement joins TRBV14 to TRBJ2-1, with TRBD2 matching 7 bases. Germline trimming cut 8 bases from V and 9 bases from J; bases unmatched to any gene: 10. Germline V gene sequence: CDR1 SGHDN, CDR2 FVKESK. The CDR3 totals 13 residues. CDR3 amino acids: CASWEGLPGEQFF. The CDR3 coding sequence is TGTGCCAGCTGGGAGGGGCTGCCTGGTGAGCAGTTCTTC.

This clonotype has more than one count but fewer than ten. The CDR3 is CASSTRTSGGSTNTGELFF. The CDR3 DNA reads TGTGCCAGCAGTACAAGGACTAGCGGGGGCTCCACGAACACCGGGGAGCTGTTTTTT. The V call is TRBV6-1, the J call TRBJ2-2, with 13 bases identical to TRBD2. V dropped 5 bases and J dropped 0; count of bases not matched to a gene: 9. The CDR3 runs 19 residues. Germline V gene sequence: CDR1 MNHNS, CDR2 SASEGT.

This chain uses TRBV12-3 or TRBV12-4 with TRBJ2-5; D gene ambiguous. Trimming cost V 7 bases and J 4 bases, with 10 bases left between them. There are 12 residues in the CDR3. CDR3 amino acids: CASTWRPETQYF. The CDR3 DNA reads as TGTGCCAGCACTTGGAGACCAGAGACCCAGTACTTC.

This clonotype was counted a few times. The chain couples TRBV6-5 to TRBJ2-1, with a tentative D call TRBD2 (6 bases). The V end was cut by 0 bases, the J end by 8 bases, with 17 bases between. This CDR3 spans 16 amino acids. Germline V gene data show CDR1 as MNHEY and CDR2 as SVGAGI. The CDR3 spells CASSYSIGQGGDEQFF. CDR3 bases: TGTGCCAGCAGTTACTCGATAGGCCAGGGAGGCGATGAGCAGTTCTTC.

The chain has TRBV6-5 and TRBJ2-7, with D perhaps matching TRBD2 (6 bases). Germline V gives CDR1 MNHEY, CDR2 SVGAGI. This CDR3 is built from 16 residues. V was clipped by 4 bases and J by 0 bases, with 16 bases between them. In nucleotides, the CDR3 is TGTGCCAGCAGTTCACGCGGGACGGTTAGCTCCTACGAGCAGTACTTC. Translating it yields CASSSRGTVSSYEQYF.

This clonotype was counted a few times. This rearrangement joins TRBV28 to TRBJ1-1, with D maybe TRBD1 (6 bases). The CDR3 has 13 amino acids. The ends were cut back, 4 bases at V and 6 bases at J, with 12 bases in the middle. Per germline, CDR1 MDHEN and CDR2 SYDVKM. For the CDR3, the DNA is TGTGCCAGCAGTTCCCCAGGGGTGCCTGAAGCTTTCTTT. This translates into CASSSPGVPEAFF.